Listed below are T cell receptor beta chains from one sample, sequenced in a study of control samples from healthy donors and cancer patients. Sequenced by immunoSEQ multiplex PCR; TCRdb stores in-frame clones only, minus some. The profile shows about 150,000 clones, 80% to 95% of them singletons. The sample consisted of blood. The receptors shown here come from a man between 18 and 29 years old in good health. Both conserved end residues are part of each CDR3. The D gene is left open where the match is weak. Clone size is shown for a subset of rows, as once, few, many or a class of expanded clone.

cdr3_nt cdr3_aa j_call d_call clone_size v_call
TGTGCCAGTAGTATAGAGCCAGGGAGATCCGGGGAGCTGTTTTTT CASSIEPGRSGELFF TRBJ2-2 . . TRBV19
TGTGCCAGCAGTTCCGGGCGGGAGGAACTCAAAAACATTCAGTACTTC CASSSGREELKNIQYF TRBJ2-4 TRBD2 . TRBV28
TGTGCCAGCAGTGAAGCGCCCGGGGATGGCACCGGGGAGCTGTTTTTT CASSEAPGDGTGELFF TRBJ2-2 . once TRBV2
TGTGCCAGCAGCGTAGCCGGCTTCCAGGGGTCGCAGACCCAGTACTTC CASSVAGFQGSQTQYF TRBJ2-5 . . TRBV9
TGTGCCAGCAGCGTATTCGGGACTAGCTCCGCCGAGCAGTACTTC CASSVFGTSSAEQYF TRBJ2-7 TRBD2 . TRBV9
TGCGCCAGCAGCCCTGGGGCCTTCACAGATACGCAGTATTTT CASSPGAFTDTQYF TRBJ2-3 . . TRBV5-1
TGTGCCAGCAGCTTACGACAGCATGGCTACACCTTC CASSLRQHGYTF TRBJ1-2 . . TRBV12-3/TRBV12-4
TGTGCCAGCAGCTCTCACAGGGGGAAGGCTGAAGCTTTCTTT CASSSHRGKAEAFF TRBJ1-1 TRBD1 . TRBV5-6
TGTGCCAGCAGTTTATGGTCCCAGGGGGCGCCCAATGAGCAGTTCTTC CASSLWSQGAPNEQFF TRBJ2-1 TRBD1 . TRBV28
TGTGCCAGCAGCTTACTGGCGGGGCGGACTAATGAAAAACTGTTTTTT CASSLLAGRTNEKLFF TRBJ1-4 . . TRBV7-6
TGTGCCAGCAGTTACTCGGACACCTACGAGCAGTACTTC CASSYSDTYEQYF TRBJ2-7 . . TRBV6-2/TRBV6-3
TGTGCCATCAGTGTAGGGGAAGCTGGAAACACCATATATTTT CAISVGEAGNTIYF TRBJ1-3 . . TRBV10-3
TGTGCCAGCAGTGAAAAGACAGTAACAGCTAACTATGGCTACACCTTC CASSEKTVTANYGYTF TRBJ1-2 . . TRBV6-1
TGTGCCAGCAGCCGTCGCCGGGGGGGCACAGATACGCAGTATTTT CASSRRRGGTDTQYF TRBJ2-3 TRBD2 . TRBV7-9
TGTGCCAGCAGCGCGGGACAGGGAAACACAGATACGCAGTATTTT CASSAGQGNTDTQYF TRBJ2-3 TRBD1 . TRBV2
TGTGCCAGCAGCCGCCCTGGGACAGCTGGGTACGAGCAGTACTTC CASSRPGTAGYEQYF TRBJ2-7 TRBD1 . TRBV6-5
TGTGCCAGCAGTGATGGGGGCCCCCTTCCGAACACCGGGGAGCTGTTTTTT CASSDGGPLPNTGELFF TRBJ2-2 . . TRBV2
TGTGCCAGCAGGGTCCGGGACAGCACCTCTGGCTACACCTTC CASRVRDSTSGYTF TRBJ1-2 TRBD1 . TRBV6-5
TGTGCCAGCAGCTTGGAGGCTGGCAGTGAGCAGTTCTTC CASSLEAGSEQFF TRBJ2-1 . few TRBV5-6
TGTGCCAGCAGCTTTCGAGGGACTAGCGGGAGTGGGGGAGAGACCCAGTACTTC CASSFRGTSGSGGETQYF TRBJ2-5 TRBD2 once TRBV11-2
TGCGCCAGCAGTCCGGGACTAGGCTACGAGCAGTACTTC CASSPGLGYEQYF TRBJ2-7 TRBD2 . TRBV5-1
TGTGCCAGCAGCTTCCGGTCGGTAAGGAACACTGAAGCTTTCTTT CASSFRSVRNTEAFF TRBJ1-1 . once TRBV7-2
TGTGCCAGCAGTTTAACGCAGTCCACAGATACGCAGTATTTT CASSLTQSTDTQYF TRBJ2-3 . . TRBV28
TGTGCCAGCAGCTTAGCGGGAGGGGAGGGTAGGAAACTGTTTTTT CASSLAGGEGRKLFF TRBJ1-4 . . TRBV7-2
TGTGCCAGCAGCTTAGCATTGGGGCCCTACGAGCAGTACTTC CASSLALGPYEQYF TRBJ2-7 . . TRBV7-2
TGTGCCAGCTTGAAGGGTGGCGGGACGAGCACAGATACGCAGTATTTT CASLKGGGTSTDTQYF TRBJ2-3 . . TRBV7-6
TGTGCCAGCAGATTACAGGGTGGATCTGGAAACACCATATATTTT CASRLQGGSGNTIYF TRBJ1-3 . . TRBV28
TGTGCCAGCAGTGAATGGTTCTGGCAAGATGAAGCTTTCTTT CASSEWFWQDEAFF TRBJ1-1 . . TRBV6-1
TGCGCCAGCAGCTTGAGTGAAGGGGGGCGAGAGACCCAGTACTTC CASSLSEGGRETQYF TRBJ2-5 . . TRBV5-1
TGTGCCAGCAGCTTAGCCCGGACAGGGATGCTTCAGCCCCAGCATTTT CASSLARTGMLQPQHF TRBJ1-5 TRBD1 . TRBV7-8
TGTGCCAGCAGTTTGGAGGCGTCTGAAGCTTTCTTT CASSLEASEAFF TRBJ1-1 . . TRBV12-3/TRBV12-4
TGTGCCAGCAGCCAAAAGGGGGTTATGAACACTGAAGCTTTCTTT CASSQKGVMNTEAFF TRBJ1-1 . . TRBV4-2
TGTGCCAGCAGCCTCAGTACCGACTACGAGCAGTACTTC CASSLSTDYEQYF TRBJ2-7 . many TRBV28
TGTGCCAGCAGCTCCGTGAAGGGGCGGACAGATACGCAGTATTTT CASSSVKGRTDTQYF TRBJ2-3 . . TRBV7-6
TGCGCCAGCAGCCAAGTTAGTCTAGCGGGGTCGTACAATGAGCAGTTCTTC CASSQVSLAGSYNEQFF TRBJ2-1 TRBD2 . TRBV4-1
TGTGCCGGGCGCGGGCGCTTCGGTCCCTACGAGCAGTACTTC CAGRGRFGPYEQYF TRBJ2-7 . once TRBV21-1
TGTGCCAGCAGTTTACTGATCGTTCGGGGTCAATCCTCTGGGGCCAACGTCCTGACTTTC CASSLLIVRGQSSGANVLTF TRBJ2-6 . . TRBV27
TGTGCCAGCAGGGTCCCTCTAGACCAAGAGACCCAGTACTTC CASRVPLDQETQYF TRBJ2-5 . . TRBV6-5
TGTGCCAGCAGCCCCCGGAACGGACGGAGCTCCTACAATGAGCAGTTCTTC CASSPRNGRSSYNEQFF TRBJ2-1 . . TRBV7-8
TGTGCCAGCAGTTTGCAGCCAAGCACAGATACGCAGTATTTT CASSLQPSTDTQYF TRBJ2-3 . . TRBV28
TGTGCCAGCAGGACAGGACCCGGGGATACGCAGTATTTT CASRTGPGDTQYF TRBJ2-3 . . TRBV6-5
TGTGCCAGCAGCCAAGATGGGAATGGGGGCGCGGGAGTTCTATACGAGCAGTACTTC CASSQDGNGGAGVLYEQYF TRBJ2-7 . . TRBV4-2
TGTGCCTGGAGTGGTCTTAAAAAGGGCACTGAAGCTTTCTTT CAWSGLKKGTEAFF TRBJ1-1 . . TRBV30
TGTGCCATCAGTGGGACAGGAGCGAACACTGAAGCTTTCTTT CAISGTGANTEAFF TRBJ1-1 TRBD1 . TRBV10-3
TGTGCCAGCAGCTTTAGGGACAGGGTCAATGAGCAGTTCTTC CASSFRDRVNEQFF TRBJ2-1 TRBD1 . TRBV6-5
TGTGCCAGCAGCCCCCCCGGCAGGAACACTGAAGCTTTCTTT CASSPPGRNTEAFF TRBJ1-1 . once TRBV6-5
TGTGCCAGTAGTCTAAGGGAGTACACCGGGGAGCTGTTTTTT CASSLREYTGELFF TRBJ2-2 . . TRBV19
TGTGCCAGCACCCTCCCAGCGACAGGGCCTTACTCCTACGAGCAGTACTTC CASTLPATGPYSYEQYF TRBJ2-7 TRBD1 . TRBV7-9
TGTGCCTGGAGTGTACGCGGACCTACCCACTACGAGCAGTACTTC CAWSVRGPTHYEQYF TRBJ2-7 . . TRBV30
TGTGCCAGCAGCTTGAGTGTTACTGAAGCTTTCTTT CASSLSVTEAFF TRBJ1-1 . . TRBV7-9
TGTGCCAGCAGAAAACAGGGGATCCATCAGCCCCAGCATTTT CASRKQGIHQPQHF TRBJ1-5 TRBD1 . TRBV27
TGCGCCAGCAGCCAAGACCGGACAGGGGGCGAACTGGAAGTCAACGAGCAGTACTTC CASSQDRTGGELEVNEQYF TRBJ2-7 TRBD1 . TRBV4-3
TGCAGCGTTGTACAGGTGAACACTGAAGCTTTCTTT CSVVQVNTEAFF TRBJ1-1 . . TRBV29-1
TGTGCCAGCAGTCCCTTACCGGGCTCCGCAAATACGCAGTATTTT CASSPLPGSANTQYF TRBJ2-3 . . TRBV27